Following are 20 T cell receptor beta chains from one sample sequenced in a study of control samples from healthy donors and cancer patients. Method: immunoSEQ multiplex PCR; TCRdb's copy keeps in-frame clones and lacks some. The table includes about 140,000 clones, 94% detected once. The sequenced material came from blood. These receptors came from a man between 40 and 49 years old in good health.

CDR3 region: CASSMTAGGGTDTQYF. As DNA, the CDR3 is TGTGCCAGTAGTATGACAGCGGGAGGAGGGACAGATACGCAGTATTTT. The chain uses TRBV19 and TRBJ2-3; 9 bases are a match to TRBD2. Germline loops: CDR1 LNHDA, CDR2 SQIVND (reference sequence). V shed 3 bases and J 3 bases; nucleotides not matched to a gene: 7. The length of the CDR3 is 16 residues. Looking up the rest from reference TRBV19 and TRBJ2-3 gives the full variable domain: DGGITQSPKYLFRKEGQNVTLSCEQNLNHDAMYWYRQDPGQGLRLIYYSQIVNDFQKGDIAEGYSVSREKKESFPLTVTSAQKNPTAFYLCASSMTAGGGTDTQYFGPGTRLTVL.

The V call is TRBV5-1, the J call TRBJ1-5; 9 bases fit TRBD1. V lost 4 bases, J lost 2 bases, and 4 bases stayed unmatched. CDR1 SGHRS and CDR2 YFSETQ come from the germline V gene. This CDR3 has 15 amino acids. The CDR3, as DNA: TGCGCCAGCAGCCCGACAGGGGGAGGCAATCAGCCCCAGCATTTT. This sequence encodes CASSPTGGGNQPQHF. Full variable domain (remainder filled in from reference TRBV5-1 and TRBJ1-5): KAGVTQTPRYLIKTRGQQVTLSCSPISGHRSVSWYQQTPGQGLQFLFEYFSETQRNKGNFPGRFSGRQFSNSRSEMNVSTLELGDSALYLCASSPTGGGNQPQHFGDGTRLSIL.

The table lists this clone with a count of one. The chain links TRBV4-3 to TRBJ2-7, with D perhaps being TRBD1 or TRBD2 (5 bases each). Trimming shortened V by 3 bases and J by 3 bases, and 12 bases separated the two germline ends. CDR3 length: 14 residues. CDR1 LGHNA and CDR2 YSLEER come from the germline V gene. Here the CDR3 DNA reads TGCGCCAGCAGCCAGAGGGGTACAGGCTACGAGCAGTACTTC. It translates to CASSQRGTGYEQYF.

This chain uses TRBV7-9 with TRBJ2-7, with 7 positions matching TRBD2. CDR3 length equals 15 residues. The junction had 9 bases not matched to a gene; V was cut back by 4 bases and J by 3 bases. The V gene's germline CDR1 is SEHNR and CDR2 FQNEAQ (reference sequence). The CDR3 region is CASSWGGGGSYEQYF. The CDR3 region has the DNA TGTGCCAGCAGCTGGGGGGGTGGCGGGAGCTACGAGCAGTACTTC.

The chain combines TRBV5-1 with TRBJ1-2, with a possible D match to TRBD1 (5 bases). The V gene lost 4 bases and the J gene lost 8 bases, with 15 bases spanning the gap. The CDR3 runs 13 residues. Germline CDR1 is SGHRS and CDR2 is YFSETQ. The CDR3, as DNA: TGCGCCAGCAGCACCGGGACGGCGAAAGGCTACACCTTC. Amino acids: CASSTGTAKGYTF. The full variable domain, completed using reference TRBV5-1 and TRBJ1-2, is KAGVTQTPRYLIKTRGQQVTLSCSPISGHRSVSWYQQTPGQGLQFLFEYFSETQRNKGNFPGRFSGRQFSNSRSEMNVSTLELGDSALYLCASSTGTAKGYTFGSGTRLTVV.

The chain joins TRBV5-6 to TRBJ1-3, with TRBD1 as a possible D gene (5 bases). The CDR3 has 14 amino acids. V lost 6 bases to trimming and J lost 4 bases, with 14 bases between them. CDR1 is SGHDT, CDR2 YYEEEE, per germline. The CDR3 region is CASNGGIPGNTIYF. Written as DNA, the CDR3 is TGTGCCAGCAATGGGGGGATCCCGGGAAACACCATATATTTT.

The chain recombines TRBV24-1 with TRBJ2-1; a possible D gene is TRBD2 (5 bases). V was trimmed by 0 bases and J by 8 bases, leaving 10 bases between them. Germline loops: CDR1 KGHDR, CDR2 SFDVKD. CDR3 length equals 14 residues. The CDR3 coding sequence is TGTGCCACCAGTGATTTGGCCGGGGTCGATGAGCAGTTCTTC. Amino acids: CATSDLAGVDEQFF.

CDR3 sequence reads: CASSWTSGGIDTQYF. The CDR3 DNA reads TGTGCCAGCAGCTGGACTAGCGGGGGGATTGATACGCAGTATTTT. This sequence joins TRBV6-5 and TRBJ2-3; 14 nucleotides agree with TRBD2. The germline V gene encodes CDR1 MNHEY and CDR2 SVGAGI. This CDR3 contains 15 residues. Germline trimming cut 6 bases from V and 6 bases from J; bases unmatched to any gene: 5.

This chain uses TRBV5-4 with TRBJ2-3; TRBD2 matches 8 bases. V trimming: 0 bases; J trimming: 4 bases; junction bases outside the gene matches: 7. There are 16 residues in the CDR3. Per germline, CDR1 SGHNT and CDR2 YYREEE (reference sequence). The CDR3 region has the DNA TGTGCCAGCAGCTTGGTCGGGGGGGGCCCCCCAGATACGCAGTATTTT. This encodes CASSLVGGGPPDTQYF.

The chain links TRBV11-3 to TRBJ1-2, with D perhaps TRBD1 (5 bases). Germline CDR1 and CDR2: SGHNT and YENEEA. Trimming shortened V by 4 bases and J by 8 bases, and 17 bases separated the two germline ends. The CDR3 has 14 amino acids. The CDR3 DNA reads as TGTGCCAGCAGCTCCAACCGGGACGGGACGGGCTACACCTTC. Protein sequence: CASSSNRDGTGYTF.

The rearrangement joins TRBV28 to TRBJ1-5; no clear D. The CDR3 is made up of 15 amino acids. The germline V and J ends were trimmed by 6 bases and 0 bases, with 12 bases remaining between them. The germline V gene has CDR1 MDHEN and CDR2 SYDVKM. The CDR3 loop reads CASSLTEYSNQPQHF. The CDR3 DNA is TGTGCCAGCAGCCTCACAGAGTATAGCAATCAGCCCCAGCATTTT.

The V call is TRBV2, the J call TRBJ2-7, with TRBD2 identical over 7 bases. The junction had 3 bases not matched to a gene; V was cut back by 2 bases and J by 5 bases. Germline CDR1 reads SNHLY; CDR2 reads FYNNEI. The CDR3 covers 13 residues. The CDR3 region is CASSEKGRDEQYF. DNA of the CDR3: TGTGCCAGCAGTGAAAAGGGGAGGGACGAGCAGTACTTC. Drawing the rest from reference TRBV2 and TRBJ2-7, the complete variable domain is EPEVTQTPSHQVTQMGQEVILRCVPISNHLYFYWYRQILGQKVEFLVSFYNNEISEKSEIFDDQFSVERPDGSNFTLKIRSTKLEDSAMYFCASSEKGRDEQYFGPGTRLTVT.

The table lists this clone with a count of one. The genes are TRBV7-3 and TRBJ1-1; 8 bases are a match to TRBD1. Per the germline V gene, CDR1 is SGHTA and CDR2 is FQGTGA. V shed 5 bases, J shed 8 bases, and the junction held 4 bases outside the gene matches. CDR3 length: 12 amino acids. The CDR3 DNA is TGTGCCAGCAGCCTTGGGACAGGAGAAGCTTTCTTT. Its translation is CASSLGTGEAFF. The full variable domain, rest sourced from reference TRBV7-3 and TRBJ1-1, is GAGVSQTPSNKVTEKGKYVELRCDPISGHTALYWYRQSLGQGPEFLIYFQGTGAADDSGLPNDRFFAVRPEGSVSTLKIQRTERGDSAVYLCASSLGTGEAFFGQGTRLTVV.

Only a few counts were recorded for this clone. CDR3 bases: TGTGCCAGCAGCCCATCGGGGGGGCAGGGTGGTTACGAGCAGTACTTC. Translation gives CASSPSGGQGGYEQYF. The V and J genes are TRBV9 and TRBJ2-7; 8 bases agree with TRBD2. This CDR3 has 16 residues. Germline trimming cut 4 bases from V and 4 bases from J; bases unmatched to any gene: 13. CDR1 is SGDLS and CDR2 is YYNGEE in the germline V gene.

The chain links TRBV4-2 to TRBJ2-3; 9 bases map to TRBD1. The CDR3 spans 20 residues. CDR1 is LGHNA, CDR2 YNFKEQ, per germline. The ends lost 0 bases at V and 0 bases at J; junction bases unmatched: 13. CDR3 loop: CASSQDMRQGVGPSTDTQYF. The CDR3 nucleotides read TGTGCCAGCAGCCAAGATATGAGACAGGGGGTGGGTCCTAGCACAGATACGCAGTATTTT.

The gene calls are TRBV4-2 and TRBJ1-2; no firm D call. Germline V lookup: CDR1 LGHNA, CDR2 YNFKEQ. Between the trimmed V and J ends, which lost 0 bases and 4 bases, there was a span of 15 bases. The CDR3 loop spans 16 amino acids. In DNA, the CDR3 is TGTGCCAGCAGCCAAGAGGTGTCTATCGCAGGCTATGGCTACACCTTC. Protein sequence: CASSQEVSIAGYGYTF.

This clone appeared a single time. The chain carries TRBV10-3 and TRBJ2-2; TRBD1 is a possible D gene (6 bases). The germline V gene has CDR1 ENHRY and CDR2 SYGVKD. The CDR3 extends over 13 amino acids. V lost 3 bases, J lost 8 bases, and 10 bases lay in between. The DNA of the CDR3 is TGTGCCATCAGTGAATTGGGGGCAGGGGAGCTGTTTTTT. Translated, it gives CAISELGAGELFF.

V is TRBV7-2 and J is TRBJ2-1, with D perhaps TRBD1 (7 bases). The CDR3 consists of 13 residues. The V gene lost 10 bases and the J gene lost 2 bases, with 12 bases spanning the gap. Per the germline V gene, CDR1 is SGHTA and CDR2 is FQGNSA. The CDR3 sequence: CATAGTAYNEQFF. Written as DNA, the CDR3 is TGTGCCACCGCGGGGACAGCCTACAATGAGCAGTTCTTC.

The chain is built from TRBV11-2 and TRBJ2-3, with 10 bases matching TRBD2. The CDR3 loop spans 14 amino acids. Trimming at V came to 6 bases and at J to 1 base, leaving 1 base not matched to a gene. In germline, CDR1 is SGHAT, CDR2 FQNNGV. In DNA form, the CDR3 reads TGTGCCAGCAGAGGGACTAGCGGCACAGATACGCAGTATTTT. It codes for CASRGTSGTDTQYF.

This clone was seen only once. The DNA for the CDR3 is TGTGCCAGTAGTATAGGCGCAGGGGAGTTTACTGAAGCTTTCTTT. This encodes CASSIGAGEFTEAFF. The chain has TRBV19 and TRBJ1-1; TRBD1 might be the D (6 bases). Germline-derived CDR1 and CDR2 are LNHDA and SQIVND (reference sequence). This CDR3 is 15 amino acids long. Trimming pared 1 base from V and 5 bases from J, leaving 14 bases between. Supplemented by reference TRBV19 and TRBJ1-1, the full variable domain reads DGGITQSPKYLFRKEGQNVTLSCEQNLNHDAMYWYRQDPGQGLRLIYYSQIVNDFQKGDIAEGYSVSREKKESFPLTVTSAQKNPTAFYLCASSIGAGEFTEAFFGQGTRLTVV.